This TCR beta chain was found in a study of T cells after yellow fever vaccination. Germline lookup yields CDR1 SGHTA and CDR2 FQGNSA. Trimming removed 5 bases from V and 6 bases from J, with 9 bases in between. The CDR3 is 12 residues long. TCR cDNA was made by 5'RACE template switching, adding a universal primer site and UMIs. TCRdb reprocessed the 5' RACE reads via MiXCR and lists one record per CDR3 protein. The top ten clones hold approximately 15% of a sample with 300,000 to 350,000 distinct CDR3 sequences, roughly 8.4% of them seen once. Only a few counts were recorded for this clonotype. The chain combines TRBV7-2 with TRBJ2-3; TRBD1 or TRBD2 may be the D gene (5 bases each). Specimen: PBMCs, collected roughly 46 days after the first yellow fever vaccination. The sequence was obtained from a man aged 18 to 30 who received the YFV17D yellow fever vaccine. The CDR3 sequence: CASSPWGDTQYF. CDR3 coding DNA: TGTGCCAGCAGCCCTTGGGGGGATACGCAGTATTTT.